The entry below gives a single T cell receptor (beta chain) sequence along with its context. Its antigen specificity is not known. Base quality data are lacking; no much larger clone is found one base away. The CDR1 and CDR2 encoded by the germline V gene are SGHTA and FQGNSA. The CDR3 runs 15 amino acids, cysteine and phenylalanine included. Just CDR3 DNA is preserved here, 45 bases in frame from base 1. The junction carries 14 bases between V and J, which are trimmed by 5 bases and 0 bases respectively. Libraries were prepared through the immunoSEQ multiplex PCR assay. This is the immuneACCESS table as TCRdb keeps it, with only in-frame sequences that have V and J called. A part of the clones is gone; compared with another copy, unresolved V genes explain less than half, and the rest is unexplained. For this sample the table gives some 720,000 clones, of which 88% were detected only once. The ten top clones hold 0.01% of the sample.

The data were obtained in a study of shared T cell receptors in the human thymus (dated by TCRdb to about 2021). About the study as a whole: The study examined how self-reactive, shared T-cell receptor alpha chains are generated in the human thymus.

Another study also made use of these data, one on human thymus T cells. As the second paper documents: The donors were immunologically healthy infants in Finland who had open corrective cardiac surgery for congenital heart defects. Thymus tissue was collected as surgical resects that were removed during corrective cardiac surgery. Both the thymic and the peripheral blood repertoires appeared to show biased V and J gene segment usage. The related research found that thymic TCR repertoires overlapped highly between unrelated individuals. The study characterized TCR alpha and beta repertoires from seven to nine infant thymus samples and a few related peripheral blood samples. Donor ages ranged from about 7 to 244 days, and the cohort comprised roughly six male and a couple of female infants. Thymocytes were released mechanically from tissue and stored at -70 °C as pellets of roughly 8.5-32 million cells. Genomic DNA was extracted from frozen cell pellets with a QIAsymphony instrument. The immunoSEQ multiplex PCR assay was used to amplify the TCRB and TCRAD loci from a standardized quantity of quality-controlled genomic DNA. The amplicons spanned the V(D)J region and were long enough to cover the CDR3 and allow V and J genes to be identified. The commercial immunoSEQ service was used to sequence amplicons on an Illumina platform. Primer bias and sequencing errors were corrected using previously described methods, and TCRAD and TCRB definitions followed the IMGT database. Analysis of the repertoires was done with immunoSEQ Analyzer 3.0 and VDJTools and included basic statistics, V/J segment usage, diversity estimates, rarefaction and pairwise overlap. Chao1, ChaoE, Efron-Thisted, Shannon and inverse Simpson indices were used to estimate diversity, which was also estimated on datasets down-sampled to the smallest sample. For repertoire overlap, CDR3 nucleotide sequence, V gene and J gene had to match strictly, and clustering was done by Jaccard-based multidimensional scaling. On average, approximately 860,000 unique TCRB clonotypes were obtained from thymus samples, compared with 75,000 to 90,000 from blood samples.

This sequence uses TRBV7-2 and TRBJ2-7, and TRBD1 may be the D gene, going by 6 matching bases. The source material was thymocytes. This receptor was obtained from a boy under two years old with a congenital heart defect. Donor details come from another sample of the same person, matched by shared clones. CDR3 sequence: CASSPGDRSSYEQYF. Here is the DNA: TGTGCCAGCAGCCCCGGCGACAGGAGCTCCTACGAGCAGTACTTC. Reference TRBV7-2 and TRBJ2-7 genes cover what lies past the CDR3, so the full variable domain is GAGVSQSPSNKVTEKGKDVELRCDPISGHTALYWYRQSLGQGLEFLIYFQGNSAPDKSGLPSDRFSAERTGGSVSTLTIQRTQQEDSAVYLCASSPGDRSSYEQYFGPGTRLTVT.